Below are 19 T cell receptor beta chains sequenced from a single sample in a study of T cells in Graves' hyperthyroidism and ophthalmopathy. Researchers took RNA transcripts and amplified the TCR beta CDR3 regions from them. TCR CDR3 regions were first amplified by RT-PCR with HTBI primers. A single record per CDR3 protein comes from TCRdb applying MiXCR to the multiplex PCR reads. The table records under 450,000 distinct CDR3 sequences, less than 15% of them present only once. What was sequenced was blood. The receptors were gathered from a man aged 30-40 years with Graves' hyperthyroidism that later progressed to Graves' ophthalmopathy.

The chain couples TRBV7-9 to TRBJ1-4; weak D call: TRBD1 (6 bases). V lost 3 bases and J 5 bases, leaving 19 bases between the germline ends. Germline V gives CDR1 SEHNR, CDR2 FQNEAQ (reference sequence). The CDR3 has 17 amino acids. CDR3 DNA: TGTGCCAGCAGCTTCCCCCTTAAGGGGGGTAGGAATGAAAAACTGTTTTTT. It is translated as CASSFPLKGGRNEKLFF.

This clonotype has at least ten counts. The chain links TRBV9 to TRBJ1-6; 7 bases fit TRBD1. With 4 bases clipped from V and 5 bases from J, the junction kept 9 bases outside the gene matches. The CDR3 totals 16 residues. Germline CDR1 SGDLS, CDR2 YYNGEE. The CDR3 loop reads CASSIQADRDNSPLHF. The CDR3 DNA is TGTGCCAGCAGCATACAAGCTGACAGGGATAATTCACCCCTCCACTTT.

There are many counts of this clonotype. The chain joins TRBV7-6 to TRBJ2-5, with TRBD2 matching over 8 bases. The CDR3 runs 13 residues. V dropped 10 bases and J dropped 3; count of bases not matched to a gene: 7. Germline CDR1 is SGHVS and CDR2 is FNYEAQ. CDR3 loop: CATVAGNKETQYF. In DNA form, the CDR3 reads TGTGCCACCGTAGCGGGGAATAAAGAGACCCAGTACTTC.

This clonotype was seen a handful of times. This sequence joins TRBV9 and TRBJ1-4; a possible D gene is TRBD1 (5 bases). Trimming stripped 3 bases from V and 3 bases from J, with 12 bases between. This CDR3 has 15 residues. Germline V lookup: CDR1 SGDLS, CDR2 YYNGEE. Here the CDR3 reads CASSASGTSNEKLFF. The CDR3, as DNA: TGTGCCAGCAGCGCATCCGGGACGTCTAATGAAAAACTGTTTTTT.

This clonotype was seen a handful of times. The rearrangement links TRBV20-1 to TRBJ1-5; D ambiguous. CDR1 and CDR2 from the germline V gene are DFQATT and SNEGSKA (reference sequence). The CDR3 has 14 amino acids. V shed 3 bases and J shed 0 bases, with 9 bases lying between them. CDR3 protein: CSASVQDSNQPQHF. CDR3 DNA sequence: TGCAGTGCTAGTGTCCAGGATAGCAATCAGCCCCAGCATTTT.

This clonotype showed up many times. The chain joins TRBV12-3 or TRBV12-4 to TRBJ2-3, with 9 bases fitting TRBD1. With 1 base clipped from V and 2 bases from J, the junction kept 4 bases outside the gene matches. The CDR3 is 16 amino acids. The CDR3 bases are TGTGCCAGCAGTTTAGACAGGGGGCGATACACAGATACGCAGTATTTT. This gives the protein CASSLDRGRYTDTQYF.

The chain has TRBV28 and TRBJ1-5; D is ambiguous. Germline V gene lookup returns CDR1 MDHEN and CDR2 SYDVKM. Trimming left V 5 bases short and J 7 bases short, with 12 bases between. This CDR3 contains 13 residues. CDR3 in amino acids: CASSIGPRQPQHF. The CDR3, as DNA: TGTGCCAGCAGTATCGGTCCAAGGCAGCCCCAGCATTTT. Combining the CDR3 with reference TRBV28 and TRBJ1-5 gives the whole variable domain DVKVTQSSRYLVKRTGEKVFLECVQDMDHENMFWYRQDPGLGLRLIYFSYDVKMKEKGDIPEGYSVSREKKERFSLILESASTNQTSMYLCASSIGPRQPQHFGDGTRLSIL.

The chain combines TRBV20-1 with TRBJ2-5; 8 nucleotides align to TRBD2. The CDR3 loop spans 14 amino acids. The ends lost 6 bases at V and 7 bases at J; junction bases unmatched: 13. Germline V gives CDR1 DFQATT, CDR2 SNEGSKA (reference sequence). The CDR3 reads CSARTGLGIGTQYF. The CDR3 nucleotides read TGCAGTGCCAGAACGGGACTAGGGATTGGGACCCAGTACTTC.

This clonotype was found a few times. V is TRBV6-1 and J is TRBJ2-2; 9 bases fit TRBD1. Germline lookup yields CDR1 MNHNS and CDR2 SASEGT. This CDR3 spans 17 amino acids. The trim removed 6 bases at V and 2 bases at J, leaving 10 bases unmatched. Here the CDR3 DNA reads TGTGCCAGCAGCGCGGGACAGGGCTCTAGTAACACCGGGGAGCTGTTTTTT. It specifies CASSAGQGSSNTGELFF.

The sample holds many counts of this clonotype. The chain combines TRBV12-3 or TRBV12-4 with TRBJ2-7, with TRBD2 as a possible D gene (7 bases). There are 14 residues in the CDR3. V lost 9 bases, J lost 0 bases, and 15 bases lay in between. The CDR3 is CASRWGGASYEQYF. In DNA, the CDR3 is TGTGCCAGTCGCTGGGGGGGGGCCTCCTACGAGCAGTACTTC.

This chain connects TRBV7-9 to TRBJ2-2; no clear D gene. Trimming shortened V by 3 bases and J by 2 bases, and 4 bases separated the two germline ends. This CDR3 spans 13 amino acids. Germline CDR1 is SEHNR and CDR2 is FQNEAQ (reference sequence). This CDR3 reads CASSLDNTGELFF. CDR3 nucleotide sequence: TGTGCCAGCAGCTTGGATAACACCGGGGAGCTGTTTTTT.

This clonotype was recorded at least ten times. V is TRBV2 and J is TRBJ2-7; 9 bases line up with TRBD1. Trimming took 5 bases from V and 0 from J; bases not matched to a gene: 8. Germline CDR1 and CDR2: SNHLY and FYNNEI. The CDR3 covers 16 residues. The CDR3 DNA reads TGTGCCAGCAGTTTAGGACAGGGGAGTTTCTCCTACGAGCAGTACTTC. As protein: CASSLGQGSFSYEQYF.

This chain joins TRBV20-1 and TRBJ2-3, with 7 bases aligning to TRBD1. Trimming took 0 bases from V and 0 from J; bases not matched to a gene: 6. There are 16 residues in the CDR3. Germline values: CDR1 DFQATT, CDR2 SNEGSKA (reference sequence). CDR3 in amino acids: CSARDQGQPSTDTQYF. For the CDR3, the DNA is TGCAGTGCTAGAGATCAGGGACAGCCTAGCACAGATACGCAGTATTTT.

This clonotype was seen at least ten times. V usage is TRBV12-3 or TRBV12-4 and J usage is TRBJ1-2; 8 bases fit TRBD1. With V trimmed by 5 bases and J by 5 bases, 7 bases remained unmatched. The CDR3 runs 14 residues. The DNA of the CDR3 is TGTGCCAGCAGTACAACAGGGGGTGTGTATGGCTACACCTTC. Its protein is CASSTTGGVYGYTF.

This clonotype was counted many times. The V gene is TRBV11-2, the J gene TRBJ2-1; maybe TRBD2 (6 bases). V was cut by 5 bases and J by 5 bases, with 13 bases left in between. From germline, CDR1 is SGHAT and CDR2 FQNNGV. The CDR3 covers 14 residues. CDR3 nucleotide sequence: TGTGCCAGCAGCCTCGGCCTAGCGAACAATGAGCAGTTCTTC. As protein: CASSLGLANNEQFF.

This clonotype has at least ten counts. CDR3 in amino acids: CASSTASMANGEKLFF. The CDR3 DNA sequence: TGCGCCAGCAGCACCGCTTCGATGGCAAATGGTGAAAAACTGTTTTTT. The gene calls are TRBV5-1 and TRBJ1-4; D gene unclear. The CDR3 covers 16 residues. Trimming left V 4 bases short and J 7 bases short, with 20 bases between. Germline lookup yields CDR1 SGHRS and CDR2 YFSETQ.

The chain couples TRBV6-1 to TRBJ2-3; unclear D gene. The CDR3 is 13 amino acids. The germline gives CDR1 MNHNS, CDR2 SASEGT. Trimming removed 8 bases at V and 0 bases at J, with 9 bases between. The CDR3 spells CASFHMSTDTQYF. The CDR3 DNA is TGTGCCAGCTTTCATATGAGCACAGATACGCAGTATTTT.

This clonotype has a count of ten or more. This rearrangement joins TRBV10-3 to TRBJ2-7; 11 bases are shared with TRBD2. Germline CDR1 ENHRY, CDR2 SYGVKD. V lost 10 bases to trimming and J lost 6 bases; unmatched junction nucleotides: 8. This CDR3 has 13 amino acids. The CDR3 DNA reads as TGTGCCACCAACTTAGCGGGGGGGCGCGAGCAGTACTTC. As protein: CATNLAGGREQYF.

This clonotype was seen more than once but under ten times. The V call is TRBV5-5, the J call TRBJ2-1; 8 bases are a match to TRBD1. V gave up 4 bases and J gave up 4 bases; unmatched junction bases: 7. Germline V gene data show CDR1 as SGHKS and CDR2 as YYEKEE (reference sequence). This CDR3 comprises 15 residues. CDR3 sequence (DNA): TGTGCCAGCAGCCCAGGACAGGGAGTTTACAATGAGCAGTTCTTC. Its protein is CASSPGQGVYNEQFF.